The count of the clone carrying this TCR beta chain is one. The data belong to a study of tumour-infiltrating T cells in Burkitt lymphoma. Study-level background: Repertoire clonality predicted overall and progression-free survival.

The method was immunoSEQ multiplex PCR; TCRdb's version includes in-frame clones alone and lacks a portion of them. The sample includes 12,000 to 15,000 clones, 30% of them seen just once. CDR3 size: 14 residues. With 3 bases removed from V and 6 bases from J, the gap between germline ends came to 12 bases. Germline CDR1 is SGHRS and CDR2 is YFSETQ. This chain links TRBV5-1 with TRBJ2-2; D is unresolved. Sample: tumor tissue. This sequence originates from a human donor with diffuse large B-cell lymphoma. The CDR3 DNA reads TGCGCCAGCAGCTCCAGTCCTGGGGCCGGGGAGCTGTTTTTT. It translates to CASSSSPGAGELFF.